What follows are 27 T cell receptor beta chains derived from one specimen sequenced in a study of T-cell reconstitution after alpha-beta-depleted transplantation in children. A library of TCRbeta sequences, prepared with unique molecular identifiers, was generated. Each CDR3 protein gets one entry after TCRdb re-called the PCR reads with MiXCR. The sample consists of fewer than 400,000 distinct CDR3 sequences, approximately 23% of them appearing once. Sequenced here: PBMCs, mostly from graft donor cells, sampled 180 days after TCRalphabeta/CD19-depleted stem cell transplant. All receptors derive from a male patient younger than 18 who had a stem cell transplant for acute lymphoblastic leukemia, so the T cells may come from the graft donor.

The chain's CDR3 is CASSARSGTYSYNEQFF. As DNA, the CDR3 is TGTGCCAGCAGTGCCCGATCCGGGACATACTCCTACAATGAGCAGTTCTTC. The J gene is TRBJ2-1, the V gene TRBV6-1, with a possible D match to TRBD1 (6 bases). The CDR3 extends over 17 amino acids. V lost 4 bases, J lost 0 bases, and 16 bases lay in between. The germline V gene encodes CDR1 MNHNS and CDR2 SASEGT.

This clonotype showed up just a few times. CDR3 amino acids: CASSIRAPRGEQYF. The CDR3 bases are TGTGCCAGCAGCATTCGAGCTCCTAGAGGCGAGCAGTACTTC. The J gene is TRBJ2-7, the V gene TRBV7-2; D not certain. V was shortened by 5 bases and J by 6 bases, with 17 bases between the two germline ends. The CDR3 is 14 residues long. Germline assignment: CDR1 SGHTA and CDR2 FQGNSA.

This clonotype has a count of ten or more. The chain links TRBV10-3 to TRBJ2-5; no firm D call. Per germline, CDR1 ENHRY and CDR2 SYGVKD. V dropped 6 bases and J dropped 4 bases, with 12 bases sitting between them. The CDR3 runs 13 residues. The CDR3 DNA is TGTGCCATCAGCCGGCTCCCCAGAGAGACCCAGTACTTC. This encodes CAISRLPRETQYF.

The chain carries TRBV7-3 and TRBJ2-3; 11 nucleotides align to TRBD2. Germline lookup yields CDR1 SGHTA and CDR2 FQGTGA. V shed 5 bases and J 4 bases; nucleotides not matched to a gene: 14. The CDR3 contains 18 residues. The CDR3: CASSRYRSSGRPPDTQYF. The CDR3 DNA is TGTGCCAGCAGCCGGTACCGTTCTAGCGGGAGGCCCCCAGATACGCAGTATTTT.

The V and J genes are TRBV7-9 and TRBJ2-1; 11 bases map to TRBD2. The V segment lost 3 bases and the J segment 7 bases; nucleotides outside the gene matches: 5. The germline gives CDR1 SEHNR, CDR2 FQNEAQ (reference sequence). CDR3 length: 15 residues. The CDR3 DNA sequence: TGTGCCAGCAGCTTTGCCGGGACTAGCGGAAATGAGCAGTTCTTC. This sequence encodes CASSFAGTSGNEQFF.

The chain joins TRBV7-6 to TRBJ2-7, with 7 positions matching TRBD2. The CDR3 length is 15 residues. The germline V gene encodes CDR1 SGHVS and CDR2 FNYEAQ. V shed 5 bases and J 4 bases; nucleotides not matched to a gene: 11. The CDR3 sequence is CASSPRLAYTYEQYF. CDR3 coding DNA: TGTGCCAGCAGCCCCAGACTAGCCTATACTTACGAGCAGTACTTC.

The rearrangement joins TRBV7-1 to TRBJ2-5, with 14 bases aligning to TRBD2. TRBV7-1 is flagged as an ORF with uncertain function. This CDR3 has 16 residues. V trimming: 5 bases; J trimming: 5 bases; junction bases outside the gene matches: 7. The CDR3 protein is CASSQGLAGVGETQYF. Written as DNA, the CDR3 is TGTGCCAGCAGCCAGGGACTAGCGGGAGTCGGGGAGACCCAGTACTTC.

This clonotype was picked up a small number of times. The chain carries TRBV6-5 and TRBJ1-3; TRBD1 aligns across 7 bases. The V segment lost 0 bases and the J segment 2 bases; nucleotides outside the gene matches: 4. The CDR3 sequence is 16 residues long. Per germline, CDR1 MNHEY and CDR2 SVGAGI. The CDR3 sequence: CASSYSDRAPGNTIYF. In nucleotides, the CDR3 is TGTGCCAGCAGTTACTCTGACAGGGCACCTGGAAACACCATATATTTT.

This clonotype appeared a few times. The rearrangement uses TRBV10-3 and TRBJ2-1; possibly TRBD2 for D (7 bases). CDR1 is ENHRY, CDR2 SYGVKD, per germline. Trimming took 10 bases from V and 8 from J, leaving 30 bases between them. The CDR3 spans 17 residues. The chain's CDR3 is CATSWGRGEGRGHEQFF. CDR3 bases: TGTGCCACCTCGTGGGGAAGGGGGGAGGGACGAGGGCATGAGCAGTTCTTC.

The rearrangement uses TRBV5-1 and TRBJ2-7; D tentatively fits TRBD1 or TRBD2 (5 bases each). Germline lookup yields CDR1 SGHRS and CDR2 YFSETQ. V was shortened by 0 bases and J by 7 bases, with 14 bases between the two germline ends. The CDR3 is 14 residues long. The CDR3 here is CASSLAGTAGEQYF. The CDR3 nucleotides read TGCGCCAGCAGCTTGGCCGGGACCGCTGGGGAGCAGTACTTC.

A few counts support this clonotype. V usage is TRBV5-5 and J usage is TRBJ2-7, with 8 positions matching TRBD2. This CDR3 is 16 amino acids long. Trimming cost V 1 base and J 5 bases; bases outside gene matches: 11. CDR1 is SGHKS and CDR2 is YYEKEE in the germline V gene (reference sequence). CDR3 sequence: CASSLLAAGGRHEQYF. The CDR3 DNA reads TGTGCCAGCAGCTTGCTGGCTGCGGGAGGACGCCACGAGCAGTACTTC.

The CDR3 coding sequence is TGTGCCAGCAGTTCAGACAGCGTCGGTGGCTACACCTTC. It translates to CASSSDSVGGYTF. The V gene is TRBV6-5, the J gene TRBJ1-2; D is perhaps TRBD1 (5 bases). CDR3 length: 13 residues. Germline V gene sequence: CDR1 MNHEY, CDR2 SVGAGI. Trimming took off 4 bases at V and 7 bases at J, with 13 bases between the two ends.

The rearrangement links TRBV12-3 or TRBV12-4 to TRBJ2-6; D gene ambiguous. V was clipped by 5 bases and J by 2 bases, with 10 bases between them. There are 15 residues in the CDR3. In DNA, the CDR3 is TGTGCCAGCAGTCGCCCCCGGCCTGGGGCCAACGTCCTGACTTTC. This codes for CASSRPRPGANVLTF.

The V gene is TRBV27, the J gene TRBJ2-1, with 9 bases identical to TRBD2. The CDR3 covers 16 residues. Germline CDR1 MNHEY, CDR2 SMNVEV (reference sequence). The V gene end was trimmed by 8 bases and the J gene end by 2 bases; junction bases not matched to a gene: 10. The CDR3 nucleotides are TGTGCCAGCGGTGTTCCGCTAGCGGGGCCCTACAATGAGCAGTTCTTC. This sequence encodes CASGVPLAGPYNEQFF.

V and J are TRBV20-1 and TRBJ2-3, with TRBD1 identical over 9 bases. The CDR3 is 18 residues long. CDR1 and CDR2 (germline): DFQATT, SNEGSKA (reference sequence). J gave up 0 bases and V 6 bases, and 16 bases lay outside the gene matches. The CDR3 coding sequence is TGCAGTGCGCCCTCCGGGACAGGGTACGAGATGAGCACAGATACGCAGTATTTT. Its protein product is CSAPSGTGYEMSTDTQYF.

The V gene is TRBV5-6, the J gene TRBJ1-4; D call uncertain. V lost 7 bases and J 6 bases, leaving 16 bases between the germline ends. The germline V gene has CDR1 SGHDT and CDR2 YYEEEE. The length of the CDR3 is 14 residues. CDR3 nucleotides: TGTGCCAGCCGCCGGGCCGGGAGCTATGAAAAACTGTTTTTT. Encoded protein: CASRRAGSYEKLFF.

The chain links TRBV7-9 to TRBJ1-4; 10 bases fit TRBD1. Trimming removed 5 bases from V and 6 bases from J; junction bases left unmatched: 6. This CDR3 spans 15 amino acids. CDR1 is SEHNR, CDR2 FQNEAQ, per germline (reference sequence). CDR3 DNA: TGTGCCAGCAGCAGGGGACAGGGGCGGCATGAAAAACTGTTTTTT. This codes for CASSRGQGRHEKLFF.

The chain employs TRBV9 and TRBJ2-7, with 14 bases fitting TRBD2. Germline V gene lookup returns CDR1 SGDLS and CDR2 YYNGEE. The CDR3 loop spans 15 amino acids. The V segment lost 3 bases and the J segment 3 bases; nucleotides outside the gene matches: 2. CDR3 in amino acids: CASSAGLAGDYEQYF. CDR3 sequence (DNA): TGTGCCAGCAGCGCGGGACTAGCGGGAGACTACGAGCAGTACTTC.

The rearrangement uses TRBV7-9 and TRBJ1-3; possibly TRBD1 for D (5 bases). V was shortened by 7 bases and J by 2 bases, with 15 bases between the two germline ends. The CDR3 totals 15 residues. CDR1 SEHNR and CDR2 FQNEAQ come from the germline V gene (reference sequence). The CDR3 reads CASTLSGGPGNTIYF. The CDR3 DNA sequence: TGTGCCAGCACCCTCAGCGGGGGACCTGGAAACACCATATATTTT.

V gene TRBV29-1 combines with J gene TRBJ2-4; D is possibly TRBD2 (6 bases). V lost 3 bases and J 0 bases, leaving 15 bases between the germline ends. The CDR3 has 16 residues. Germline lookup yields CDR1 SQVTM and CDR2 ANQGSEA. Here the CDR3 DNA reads TGCAGCGTTGAGGGTGGTCTGGGGGGAGCCAAAAACATTCAGTACTTC. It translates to CSVEGGLGGAKNIQYF.

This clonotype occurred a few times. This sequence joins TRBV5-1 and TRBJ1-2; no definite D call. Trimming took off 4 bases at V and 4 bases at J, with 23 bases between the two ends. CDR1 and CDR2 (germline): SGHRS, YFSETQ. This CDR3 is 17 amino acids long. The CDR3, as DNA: TGCGCCAGCAGCCAAAATAATCCTACGGTGAGACCCTATGGCTACACCTTC. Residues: CASSQNNPTVRPYGYTF.

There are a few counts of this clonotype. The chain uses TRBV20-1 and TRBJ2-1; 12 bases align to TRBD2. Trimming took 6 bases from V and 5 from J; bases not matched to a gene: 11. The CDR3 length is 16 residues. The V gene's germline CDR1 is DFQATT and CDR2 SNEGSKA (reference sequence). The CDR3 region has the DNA TGCAGTGCGACACTAGCGGGGGGACTCCTAGACAATGAGCAGTTCTTC. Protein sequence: CSATLAGGLLDNEQFF.

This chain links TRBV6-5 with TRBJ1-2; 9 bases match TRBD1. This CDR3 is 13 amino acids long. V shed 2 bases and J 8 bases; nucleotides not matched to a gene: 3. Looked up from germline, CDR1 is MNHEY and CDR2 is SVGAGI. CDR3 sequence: CASSYLTGGGYTF. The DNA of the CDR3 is TGTGCCAGCAGTTACCTGACAGGGGGGGGCTACACCTTC.

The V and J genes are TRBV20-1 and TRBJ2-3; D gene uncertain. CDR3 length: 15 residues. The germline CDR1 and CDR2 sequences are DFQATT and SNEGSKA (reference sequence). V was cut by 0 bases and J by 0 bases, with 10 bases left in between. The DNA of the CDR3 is TGCAGTGCTAGAGATCTGGCGGAGAGCACAGATACGCAGTATTTT. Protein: CSARDLAESTDTQYF.

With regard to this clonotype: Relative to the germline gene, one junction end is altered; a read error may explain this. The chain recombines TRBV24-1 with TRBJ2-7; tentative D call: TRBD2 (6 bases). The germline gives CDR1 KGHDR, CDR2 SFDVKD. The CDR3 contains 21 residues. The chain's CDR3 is CAASDLPERDRGGRTSYEQYF. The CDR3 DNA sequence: TGTGCCGCCAGTGATTTGCCTGAACGGGACCGTGGGGGGAGGACCTCCTACGAGCAGTACTTC.

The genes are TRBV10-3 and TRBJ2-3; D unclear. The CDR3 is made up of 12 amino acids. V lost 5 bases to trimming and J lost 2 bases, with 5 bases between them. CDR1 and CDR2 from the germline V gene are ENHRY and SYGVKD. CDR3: CAISKPTDTQYF. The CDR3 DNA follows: TGTGCCATCAGTAAACCCACAGATACGCAGTATTTT.

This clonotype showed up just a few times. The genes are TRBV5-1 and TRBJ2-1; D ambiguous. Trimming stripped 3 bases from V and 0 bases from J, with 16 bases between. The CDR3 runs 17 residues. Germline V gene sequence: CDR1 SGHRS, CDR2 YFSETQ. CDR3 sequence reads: CASSSHPTELSYNEQFF. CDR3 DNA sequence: TGCGCCAGCAGCTCCCACCCTACAGAGCTCTCCTACAATGAGCAGTTCTTC.